These T cell receptor beta chains were read from a single sample in a study of T-cell memory formation after mild COVID-19. In TCRdb, the 5' RACE reads were re-called with MiXCR into one record per CDR3 protein. The sample consists of about 130,000 distinct CDR3 sequences, about 16% of them appearing once. Input material: PBMCs or a T cell subset sorted from them (not recorded which). The receptors shown here come from an adult woman who had mild COVID-19 (a few samples of this study predate the infection). Cell type and time point are not known. Both conserved end residues are part of each CDR3. The D gene is left open where the match is weak. Clone size is shown for a subset of rows, as once, few, many or a class of expanded clone.

NA,TRBV5-1,TRBJ1-3,NA,CASSLVAQGGGNTIYF,TGCGCCAGCAGCTTGGTAGCACAGGGCGGCGGAAACACCATATATTTT
NA,TRBV29-1,TRBJ1-1,NA,CSVEQPQGSTEAFF,TGCAGCGTTGAACAGCCGCAGGGGTCCACTGAAGCTTTCTTT
NA,TRBV27,TRBJ2-7,few,CASSPRAGTYEQYF,TGTGCCAGCAGTCCCCGTGCAGGGACCTACGAGCAGTACTTC
TRBD1,TRBV18,TRBJ2-7,few,CASSPQGTGGNNEQYF,TGTGCCAGCTCACCACAAGGGACAGGGGGCAACAACGAGCAGTACTTC
NA,TRBV12-5,TRBJ2-5,NA,CASARAPGTQYF,TGTGCTAGTGCTCGAGCCCCTGGGACCCAGTACTTC
NA,TRBV27,TRBJ2-7,NA,CASSSKGYEQYF,TGTGCCAGCAGTTCAAAGGGCTACGAGCAGTACTTC
TRBD1,TRBV7-2,TRBJ1-1,few,CASSSRTGGTEAFF,TGTGCCAGCAGCTCCAGGACAGGGGGCACTGAAGCTTTCTTT
NA,TRBV5-1,TRBJ1-1,NA,CASSLSQGPGLGTEAFF,TGCGCCAGCAGCTTGAGTCAGGGGCCTGGCTTAGGGACTGAAGCTTTCTTT
NA,TRBV24-1,TRBJ1-2,NA,CATSDFDQSGYTF,TGTGCCACCAGTGATTTCGATCAAAGTGGCTACACCTTC
NA,TRBV7-9,TRBJ2-1,NA,CASSLVAGSGNEQFF,TGTGCCAGCAGCTTAGTGGCCGGGAGTGGTAATGAGCAGTTCTTC
NA,TRBV20-1,TRBJ2-7,few,CSAREGAYEQYF,TGCAGTGCCAGGGAGGGGGCATACGAGCAGTACTTC
NA,TRBV4-1,TRBJ1-1,few,CASSQGGAAEAFF,TGCGCCAGCAGCCAGGGAGGGGCAGCTGAAGCTTTCTTT
TRBD1,TRBV5-1,TRBJ2-2,NA,CASSTGQGGELFF,TGCGCCAGCAGCACCGGACAGGGAGGGGAGCTGTTTTTT
NA,TRBV5-1,TRBJ1-6,few,CASSLGHYNSPLHF,TGCGCCAGCAGCTTGGGACATTATAATTCACCCCTCCACTTT
NA,TRBV29-1,TRBJ2-1,NA,CSVVKARFSGEQFF,TGCAGCGTCGTAAAGGCTCGGTTCTCAGGGGAGCAGTTCTTC
TRBD1,TRBV5-1,TRBJ2-5,few,CASSSDRQETQYF,TGCGCCAGCAGCTCGGACAGGCAAGAGACCCAGTACTTC
NA,TRBV2,TRBJ2-7,NA,CASSESRQGTEQYF,TGTGCCAGCAGTGAATCTCGGCAGGGAACCGAGCAGTACTTC
NA,TRBV5-6,TRBJ2-3,NA,CASSGARRATRQYF,TGTGCCAGCAGCGGGGCCCGGAGGGCTACGAGGCAGTATTTT
NA,TRBV7-9,TRBJ2-3,many,CASSPLLIGSGTDTQYF,TGTGCCAGCAGCCCATTGTTGATAGGGTCTGGCACAGATACGCAGTATTTT
NA,TRBV12-3/TRBV12-4,TRBJ1-1,NA,CASSSRVANTEAFF,TGTGCCAGCAGTTCTAGGGTCGCGAACACTGAAGCTTTCTTT
NA,TRBV12-3/TRBV12-4,TRBJ2-7,NA,CASSKTKYEQYF,TGTGCCAGCAGTAAAACCAAATACGAGCAGTACTTC
TRBD2,TRBV12-3/TRBV12-4,TRBJ2-1,many,CASRPYGGAGNEQFF,TGTGCCAGCAGGCCTTACGGGGGGGCAGGGAATGAGCAGTTCTTC